A single sample gave rise to the 11 T cell receptor beta chains below, sequenced in a study of cytomegalovirus exposure and HLA in healthy donors. The PCR was carried out with 60 Vbeta primers and 13 Jbeta primers. Sequencing used immunoSEQ multiplex PCR; TCRdb keeps in-frame clones, though not all of them. Of around 160,000 clones in the sample, over 75% were seen once. Sequenced sample: PBMCs. These receptors were obtained from a human donor in good health.

The chain couples TRBV6-1 to TRBJ2-1; maybe TRBD2 (7 bases). V lost 2 bases to trimming and J lost 6 bases, with 11 bases between them. The CDR3 spans 14 residues. Germline V gene lookup returns CDR1 MNHNS and CDR2 SASEGT. CDR3 in DNA: TGTGCCAGCAGTGAATGGGCGGGGGCCAATGAGCAGTTCTTC. As protein: CASSEWAGANEQFF.

The chain joins TRBV9 to TRBJ2-4; maybe TRBD1 (6 bases). CDR1 and CDR2 (germline): SGDLS, YYNGEE. V dropped 0 bases and J dropped 0 bases, with 10 bases sitting between them. This CDR3 is built from 16 residues. The CDR3 region is CASSVEGVGAKNIQYF. DNA of the CDR3: TGTGCCAGCAGCGTAGAGGGGGTGGGAGCCAAAAACATTCAGTACTTC.

V and J are TRBV6-5 and TRBJ1-2; weak D call: TRBD1 (5 bases). Per the germline V gene, CDR1 is MNHEY and CDR2 is SVGAGI. The CDR3 length is 14 residues. Between the trimmed V and J ends, which lost 7 bases and 3 bases, there was a span of 15 bases. CDR3 sequence: CASTPGGGHYGYTF. CDR3 nucleotides: TGTGCCAGCACCCCCGGGGGGGGACACTATGGCTACACCTTC.

On this clone: The sample has other DNA sequences that encode this CDR3 too. J is TRBJ2-7 and V is TRBV6-5; weak D call: TRBD1 (6 bases). The CDR3 spans 13 residues. Trimming removed 6 bases at V and 2 bases at J, with 11 bases between. Germline V lookup: CDR1 MNHEY, CDR2 SVGAGI. For the CDR3, the DNA is TGTGCCAGCAGCTCGACAGGACCCTACGAGCAGTACTTC. This sequence encodes CASSSTGPYEQYF.

In the case of this clone: Compared with germline, one end of the junction differs, possibly owing to a read error. The same CDR3 also results from other DNA sequences found in this sample. The DNA for the CDR3 is TGTGCCAGCAGTTTATTTCCAGGGGGCCCCTCCTACGAGCAGTACTTT. Its protein is CASSLFPGGPSYEQYF. The chain carries TRBV27 and TRBJ2-7, with 8 nucleotides matching TRBD1. CDR3 size: 16 residues. Germline CDR1 is MNHEY and CDR2 is SMNVEV (reference sequence).

This clone appeared a single time. CDR3 in amino acids: CASSSGRYNEKLFF. Here the CDR3 DNA reads TGTGCCAGCAGTTCAGGCAGATATAATGAAAAACTGTTTTTT. The chain combines TRBV27 with TRBJ1-4; D gene uncertain. CDR3 length equals 14 residues. Trimming left V 4 bases short and J 4 bases short, with 10 bases between. Germline values: CDR1 MNHEY, CDR2 SMNVEV (reference sequence).

This clone was found many times. This chain connects TRBV7-2 to TRBJ2-7; D perhaps matches TRBD2 (5 bases). Germline V lookup: CDR1 SGHTA, CDR2 FQGNSA. V dropped 5 bases and J dropped 3 bases, with 14 bases sitting between them. The length of the CDR3 is 14 residues. This CDR3 is CASSPGSTYYEQYF. The CDR3 DNA follows: TGTGCCAGCAGCCCGGGGAGCACCTACTACGAGCAGTACTTC.

The genes are TRBV27 and TRBJ2-1; D is unresolved. The CDR3 totals 14 residues. V lost 1 base and J 4 bases, leaving 8 bases between the germline ends. Germline V gene lookup returns CDR1 MNHEY and CDR2 SMNVEV (reference sequence). CDR3 in amino acids: CASSLLYSYNEQFF. In nucleotides, the CDR3 is TGTGCCAGCAGTTTATTGTACAGTTACAATGAGCAGTTCTTC.

The chain joins TRBV2 to TRBJ2-4, with a tentative D call TRBD1 (6 bases). Trimming cost V 2 bases and J 2 bases, with 19 bases left between them. Per germline, CDR1 SNHLY and CDR2 FYNNEI. CDR3 size: 18 residues. The DNA of the CDR3 is TGTGCCAGCAGTGAACCCAGGATACAGGGCCTACCCAAAAACATTCAGTACTTC. Residues: CASSEPRIQGLPKNIQYF.

V usage is TRBV9 and J usage is TRBJ1-5; 7 positions agree with TRBD1. Germline values: CDR1 SGDLS, CDR2 YYNGEE. V lost 3 bases to trimming and J lost 6 bases; unmatched junction nucleotides: 6. The CDR3 is 14 amino acids. The CDR3 here is CASSATGIAQPQHF. In DNA, the CDR3 is TGTGCCAGCAGCGCGACAGGGATCGCTCAGCCCCAGCATTTT. The whole variable domain, remainder taken from reference TRBV9 and TRBJ1-5, is DSGVTQTPKHLITATGQRVTLRCSPRSGDLSVYWYQQSLDQGLQFLIQYYNGEERAKGNILERFSAQQFPDLHSELNLSSLELGDSALYFCASSATGIAQPQHFGDGTRLSIL.

This clone was found once. The chain uses TRBV23-1 and TRBJ1-5, with a possible D match to TRBD1 (5 bases). TRBV23-1 is sorted into the ORF group, with uncertain function. V was trimmed by 8 bases and J by 5 bases, leaving 16 bases between them. This CDR3 has 14 residues. The CDR3 protein is CASGKGGEHQPQHF. The CDR3 coding sequence is TGCGCCAGCGGTAAGGGAGGGGAGCATCAGCCCCAGCATTTT.